This TCR beta chain was observed in a study of blood T cells in healthy people across ages. Overall study findings and caveats: Donors of long life had a larger count of naive CD4+ cells and greater diversity than aged donors. Researchers judged that diversity estimates from one million T cells fell short of true values.

The total RNA that was extracted per sample amounted to at least 5 micrograms. This clonotype has just a few counts. No antigen is known for it. The second PCR ran about 6 to 11 cycles with a sample-barcoded 5' primer and J-beta primers. TCRdb used MiXCR to reprocess the 5' RACE reads, holding one entry per CDR3 protein. The sample has over 1,200,000 distinct CDR3 sequences; 59% are singletons. Germline CDR1 and CDR2: SEHNR and FQNEAQ (reference sequence). After removal of 4 bases from V and 5 bases from J, the junction contained 15 bases not matched to a gene. The CDR3 runs to 18 residues. This clonotype originated in a young man in good health. The sample taken for sequencing was blood. The chain couples TRBV7-9 to TRBJ2-2; 8 bases match TRBD2. CDR3 bases: TGTGCCAGCAGCTCCTTTTTGGACGGGAGGGCCAGGACCGGGGAGCTGTTTTTT. Translating it yields CASSSFLDGRARTGELFF.